This T cell receptor (beta chain) was captured by sequencing in a study of blood T cells in healthy people across ages. Study results and limitations: Donors of long life had a larger count of naive CD4+ cells and greater diversity than aged donors. The donors' CMV status was not determined, possibly confounding changes in expanded clonotypes. Across the age range, TCR beta diversity per million T cells fell in a roughly linear way.

A second PCR, run for roughly 7 to 12 cycles, used a sample-barcoded 5' primer plus a J-beta primer mix. TCRdb reprocessed the 5' RACE reads with MiXCR, giving one entry per CDR3 protein. Found here are approximately 1,000,000 distinct CDR3 sequences, around 43% of them singletons; the top ten hold 15% to 20%. Concerning this clonotype itself: Its antigen is currently unknown.

Germline-derived CDR1 and CDR2 are SQVTM and ANQGSEA. This CDR3 has 13 amino acids. V gave up 7 bases and J gave up 8 bases; unmatched junction bases: 6. V and J are TRBV29-1 and TRBJ1-4; 11 bases align to TRBD1. Sequenced sample: blood. The receptor was isolated from a woman aged 60-75 years in good health. CDR3 region: CSAGQGAREKLFF. As DNA, the CDR3 is TGCAGCGCCGGACAGGGGGCGCGGGAAAAACTGTTTTTT.